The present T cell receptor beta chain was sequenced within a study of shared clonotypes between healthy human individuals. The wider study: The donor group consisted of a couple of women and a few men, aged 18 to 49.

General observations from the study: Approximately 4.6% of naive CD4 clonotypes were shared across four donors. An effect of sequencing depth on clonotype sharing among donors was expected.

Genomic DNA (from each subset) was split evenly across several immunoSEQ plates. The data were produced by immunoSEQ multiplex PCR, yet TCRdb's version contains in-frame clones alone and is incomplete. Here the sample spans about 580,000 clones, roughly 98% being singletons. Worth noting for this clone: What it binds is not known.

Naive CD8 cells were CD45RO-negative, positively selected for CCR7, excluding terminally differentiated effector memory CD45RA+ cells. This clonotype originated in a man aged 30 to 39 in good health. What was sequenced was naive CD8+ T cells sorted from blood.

The DNA for the CDR3 is TGTGCCAGCAGTTACAGGGTTGGAGAGCAGTTCTTC. Translated, it gives CASSYRVGEQFF. This rearrangement joins TRBV28 to TRBJ2-1; the D gene is possibly TRBD1 (6 bases). The CDR3 length is 12 residues. Trimming removed 4 bases from V and 10 bases from J, with 11 bases in between. Germline CDR1 and CDR2: MDHEN and SYDVKM.